One TCR beta chain is described in this entry. The antigen is not known. Only cases whose brain tissue showed the highest T cell transcript signatures were sequenced. Patients received at least one anti-epileptic drug before surgery. The CDR3 has 12 residues. The germline gives CDR1 KGHSH, CDR2 LQKENI. V lost 3 bases and J 5 bases, leaving 8 bases between the germline ends. Profiling relied on immunoSEQ multiplex PCR, and the TCRdb table lists in-frame clones only, not all of them. The table has 110,000 or so clones, under 95% seen once. This sample was included in a study of brain T cells in children with intractable seizures. General study points: Viral specificity was inferred only from CDR3 similarity; HCMV serostatus was unknown.

The sequence was collected from a boy under two years old with hemimegalencephaly and intractable seizures. Material: peripheral blood, obtained at surgery. The genes are TRBV18 and TRBJ2-7, with D hard to call. The CDR3: CASSPNKDEQYF. The CDR3 nucleotides read TGTGCCAGCTCACCGAATAAAGACGAGCAGTACTTC.